This TCR beta chain was profiled in a study of blood T cell repertoires in COVID-19. Unmatched junction bases numbered 8, after V lost 6 bases and J lost 0 bases. This CDR3 is 17 amino acids long. Germline CDR1 reads MGHDK; CDR2 reads SYGVNS. Here immunoSEQ multiplex PCR was the method, and the copy in TCRdb shows in-frame clones only, minus some. The sample includes 110,000 or so clones, around 80% seen only once; the top ten take roughly 4.7%. Sequenced: peripheral blood. V usage is TRBV25-1 and J usage is TRBJ2-6; 7 bases are shared with TRBD1. The TCR originated in a human donor in a cohort sampled during active or convalescent COVID-19. The CDR3 here is CASRGDSLLSGANVLTF. DNA for the CDR3: TGTGCCAGCAGGGGGGACAGCCTTCTCTCTGGGGCCAACGTCCTGACTTTC.